This record looks at one T cell receptor beta chain sequence and its context. This clonotype was recorded many times. The antigen it binds to is not known. The sample holds no much larger clone one base away, and base qualities are not on file. This record comes from a study of T-cell memory formation after mild COVID-19 (TCRdb year 2021). With respect to the entire study: Most TCR sequence clusters were specific to one of the two donors. Longitudinal TCRalpha and TCRbeta repertoire sequencing tracked T-cell clones expanding and contracting after mild COVID-19 in a couple of donors. The cohort was made up of two young adult volunteers, one female and one male, who were previously healthy. The research as a whole found: Clones that contracted from day 15 to 85 showed balanced CD4/CD8 phenotypes, whereas a second wave of clones that expanded from day 15 to 37 leaned towards CD4+. Some responding clones were detected in pre-infection memory, suggesting pre-existing cross-reactive memory T cells joined the SARS-CoV-2 response. SARS-CoV-2 specificity was not confirmed for the second-wave clones peaking on day 37. Contracting CD4+ clones turned up mainly in the CM and EM memory subsets, whereas EMRA was where CD8+ clones were enriched. Only two mild cases were covered by the study, and larger cohorts that include severe cases with pre-infection samples were considered necessary.

Trimming takes 4 bases from V and 0 bases from J, and the germline ends sit 6 bases apart. CDR1 and CDR2 are drawn from the germline V gene: MNHNS, SASEGT. Including the terminal cysteine and phenylalanine, the CDR3 comprises 14 residues. Only the CDR3 region is kept as DNA, spanning 42 bases read in frame from base 1. Ficoll-Paque density gradient centrifugation was the method used to isolate PBMCs. These reads were obtained on an Illumina NovaSeq 6000. Using 5'RACE with constant-segment primers, TCRalpha and TCRbeta cDNA libraries were constructed, with sample barcodes and unique molecular identifiers added in the process. Trizol reagent was used to extract RNA from every sample. Library amplification was performed in two PCR steps, and a second sample barcode and Illumina TruSeq adapters were introduced in the second step. Sequencing of the libraries was done on an Illumina NovaSeq, producing 2 x 150 bp paired-end reads. The source study handled its data this way. With migec v1.2.7, reads were demultiplexed and then collapsed into UMI-guided consensus sequences. Using mixcr v2.1.11, UMI consensuses were aligned to TRA and TRB V and J templates and then assembled into clonotypes. Expanded or contracted clonotypes were those called significant by both edgeR and NoisET, with noise models trained on biological replicates. edgeR calls used a false discovery rate-adjusted p below 0.01 and a log2 fold-change threshold of 1. As an exploratory analysis of dynamics, max-normalized trajectories of the 1000 most abundant clonotypes were examined by PCA with hierarchical clustering. Each responding clone was given a CD4 or CD8 phenotype based on the CD4+ and CD8+ repertoires, which had been sequenced separately. TCRdb itself trimmed the public reads at Q25 with fastp, ran MiXCR and retained productive beta chains. CDR3 protein duplicates are merged, each entry listing the most common genes and DNA. These V and J calls are TCRdb output, not the study's own analysis. For this sample the table gives about 50,000 distinct CDR3 sequences, of which 9.3% were detected only once. The ten biggest clones cover 12% of the sample.

The specimen sequenced was PBMCs or a T cell subset sorted from them (not recorded which). The V and J genes are TRBV6-1 and TRBJ2-2, and the D gene may be TRBD1, 5 bases matching. This clonotype was obtained from an adult woman who had mild COVID-19 (a few samples of this study predate the infection). The sample titles of this study are shuffled in the database, so cell type and time point are left out; the donor was told from shared clones. Here the CDR3 is given as CASSATANTGELFF. The DNA reads as follows: TGTGCCAGCAGTGCGACAGCGAACACCGGGGAGCTGTTTTTT.